This T cell receptor (beta chain) was sequenced during a study of cytotoxic CD8 clonotypes in ibrutinib-treated CLL. Study-wide background: The group held more than 10 relapsed/refractory and around 14 treatment-naive patients, with roughly 17 IGHV unmutated. Study-wide findings and caveats: Contraction or stability on treatment was seen for public clonotypes, which were uncommon. At baseline, clonality was higher than in age-matched healthy donors and correlated with CD8+ counts.

This clone was seen more than once but under ten times. Its antigen is not identified. Profiling relied on immunoSEQ multiplex PCR, and the TCRdb table lists in-frame clones only, not all of them. The data show about 97,000 clones, approximately 78% seen once. Trimming pared 0 bases from V and 0 bases from J, leaving 15 bases between. The CDR3 contains 18 residues. Germline V gene lookup returns CDR1 ENHRY and CDR2 SYGVKD. This sample comprised PBMCs, obtained after 12 months of ibrutinib treatment. This receptor was identified in a human donor with chronic lymphocytic leukemia. This sequence joins TRBV10-3 and TRBJ1-3; D call uncertain. The CDR3 loop reads CAISESHPLGISGNTIYF. The CDR3 nucleotides read TGTGCCATCAGTGAGTCCCACCCCCTGGGGATCTCTGGAAACACCATATATTTT.